The 9 T cell receptor beta chains below were found in one sample sequenced in a study of T cell repertoires in aging, cancer and after chemotherapy. Rearranged V-D-J TRB sequences were amplified with a mixed TRB-A/B primer pool. TCRdb analysed the multiplex PCR reads with MiXCR anew, one entry per CDR3 protein. Counted here are 9,000 or so distinct CDR3 sequences, under 25% occurring once; the ten biggest clones make up roughly an eighth. The template was genomic DNA from peripheral blood, not RNA. Sequenced sample: blood. The receptors come from a human donor with a blood cancer. The donor label of this sample is uncertain.

This clonotype is medium-sized by share. The chain is built from TRBV30 and TRBJ1-2; D possibly corresponds to TRBD1 (6 bases). The CDR3 length is 14 residues. In germline, CDR1 is GTSNPN, CDR2 SVGIG (reference sequence). Trimming pared 5 bases from V and 4 bases from J, leaving 17 bases between. CDR3 DNA sequence: TGTGCCTGGTTACCGGGGAGGACAGTCTATGGCTACACCTTC. Protein: CAWLPGRTVYGYTF. Drawing the rest from reference TRBV30 and TRBJ1-2, the complete variable domain is SQTIHQWPATLVQPVGSPLSLECTVEGTSNPNLYWYRQAAGRGLQLLFYSVGIGQISSEVPQNLSASRPQDRQFILSSKKLLLSDSGFYLCAWLPGRTVYGYTFGSGTRLTVV.

The chain couples TRBV7-9 to TRBJ2-7; weak D call: TRBD1 (6 bases). Germline loops: CDR1 SEHNR, CDR2 FQNEAQ (reference sequence). The CDR3 runs to 14 residues. V dropped 5 bases and J dropped 3 bases, with 14 bases sitting between them. CDR3 coding DNA: TGTGCCAGCAGCACTCCGGGACAAAACTACGAGCAGTACTTC. Translated: CASSTPGQNYEQYF.

The rearrangement uses TRBV20-1 and TRBJ1-2; D is unclear. V dropped 3 bases and J dropped 6 bases, with 11 bases sitting between them. The length of the CDR3 is 12 residues. Per the germline V gene, CDR1 is DFQATT and CDR2 is SNEGSKA (reference sequence). This chain's CDR3 is CSASAPGNGYTF. The CDR3 nucleotides are TGCAGTGCTAGTGCCCCGGGCAATGGCTACACCTTC.

The J gene is TRBJ2-1, the V gene TRBV5-8; 8 nucleotides match TRBD2. The ends lost 0 bases at V and 5 bases at J; junction bases unmatched: 7. This CDR3 comprises 16 residues. The germline CDR1 and CDR2 sequences are SGHTS and YDEGEE. CDR3 nucleotides: TGTGCCAGCAGCTTGGGGAGGGTAGCGGGGCACAATGAGCAGTTCTTC. Amino acids: CASSLGRVAGHNEQFF.

The rearrangement joins TRBV21-1 to TRBJ2-1. TRBV21-1 is a pseudogene locus. There are 14 residues in the CDR3. The CDR3 DNA sequence: TGTGCCAGCAGCAAAAACGAGGCAGCGAATGAGCAGTTCTTC. The encoded protein is CASSKNEAANEQFF.

The chain uses TRBV12-3 or TRBV12-4 and TRBJ2-1, with no clear D. V lost 6 bases and J lost 4, with 16 bases in between. There are 15 residues in the CDR3. The CDR3 loop is CASRAWFEQYNEQFF. CDR3 DNA sequence: TGTGCCAGCAGGGCCTGGTTCGAGCAGTACAATGAGCAGTTCTTC.

By share, this clonotype counts as medium-sized. The rearrangement links TRBV15 to TRBJ1-2, with unresolved D. CDR3 length: 14 amino acids. The V gene lost 1 base and the J gene lost 5 bases, with 11 bases spanning the gap. Germline-derived CDR1 and CDR2 are LNHNV and YYDKDF (reference sequence). The CDR3 coding sequence is TGTGCCACCAGCAGAGTTAGGGATGAATATGGCTACACCTTC. This translates into CATSRVRDEYGYTF.

This clonotype was picked up a small number of times. CDR3 loop: CASSFPAGVHNEQFF. CDR3 sequence (DNA): TGCGCCAGCAGCTTTCCGGCGGGAGTCCACAATGAGCAGTTCTTC. This rearrangement joins TRBV5-1 to TRBJ2-1, with 7 bases fitting TRBD2. CDR1 is SGHRS and CDR2 is YFSETQ in the germline V gene. The V gene end was trimmed by 2 bases and the J gene end by 5 bases; junction bases not matched to a gene: 7. This CDR3 is 15 amino acids long. The variable domain in full, with the rest retrieved from reference TRBV5-1 and TRBJ2-1, is KAGVTQTPRYLIKTRGQQVTLSCSPISGHRSVSWYQQTPGQGLQFLFEYFSETQRNKGNFPGRFSGRQFSNSRSEMNVSTLELGDSALYLCASSFPAGVHNEQFFGPGTRLTVL.

This clonotype rates as medium-sized. V gene TRBV19 combines with J gene TRBJ2-5, with D hard to call. This CDR3 is 14 amino acids long. CDR1 and CDR2 from the germline V gene are LNHDA and SQIVND (reference sequence). The V gene lost 6 bases and the J gene lost 1 base, with 12 bases spanning the gap. The CDR3 bases are TGTGCCAGTAGCCTACACAAGCGCCAAGAGACCCAGTACTTC. Translating it yields CASSLHKRQETQYF.